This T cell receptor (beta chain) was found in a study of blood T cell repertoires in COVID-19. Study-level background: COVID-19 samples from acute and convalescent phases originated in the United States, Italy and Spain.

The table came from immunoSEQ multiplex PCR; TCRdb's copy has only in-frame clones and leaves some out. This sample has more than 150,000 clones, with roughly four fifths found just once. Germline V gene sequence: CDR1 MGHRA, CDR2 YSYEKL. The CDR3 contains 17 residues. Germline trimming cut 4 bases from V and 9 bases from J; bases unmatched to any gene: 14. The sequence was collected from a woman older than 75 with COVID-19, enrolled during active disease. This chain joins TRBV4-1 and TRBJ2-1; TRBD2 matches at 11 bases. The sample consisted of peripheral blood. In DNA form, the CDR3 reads TGCGCCAGCAGCCTCCTCCAGCCGACTAGCGGGACCCCTGAGCAGTTCTTC. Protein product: CASSLLQPTSGTPEQFF.